This TCR beta chain emerged from a study of somatic mutations in cytotoxic T cells in rheumatoid arthritis. Across the study: Among the T-cell populations stained with V beta antibodies, some were separated by flow sorting at nearly 100% purity, including V beta1+ cells whose TCRB was sequenced. Overall study findings and caveats: No correction for multiple comparisons was applied to the slight TRBV07 underrepresentation in rheumatoid arthritis patients. Over 20% of CD8+ cells belonged to the largest CD8+ clone in about an eighth of the roughly 60 patients. Statistically, CD8+ T-cell clonality was not significantly distinct between individuals with rheumatoid arthritis and age-matched healthy controls.

CDR3 length: 15 amino acids. V was cut by 5 bases and J by 0 bases, with 11 bases left in between. Germline CDR1 is SGHVS and CDR2 is FQNEAQ. Only in-frame clones appear in the TCRdb table, and some are missing; sequencing was by immunoSEQ multiplex PCR. Of fewer than 30,000 clones listed, 82% were seen once; the top ten hold approximately 5.1%. With respect to this clone: Its antigen is undetermined.

This receptor was taken from a man aged 45-60 years in good health. Sequenced input: CD8+ T cells sorted from blood. The rearrangement joins TRBV7-8 to TRBJ2-1; D remains unclear. Written as DNA, the CDR3 is TGTGCCAGCAGCCGAACGGGTAGCTCCTACAATGAGCAGTTCTTC. This codes for CASSRTGSSYNEQFF.